What follows describes a single TCR beta chain. Its antigen is not known. This CDR3 has 18 residues. Germline CDR1 and CDR2: LNHDA and SQIVND (reference sequence). The V and J ends lost 4 bases and 2 bases, in that order; junction bases with no gene match: 11. This specimen comes from a study of cytomegalovirus exposure and HLA in healthy donors. General study findings and limits: The study found most TCR sequences rare, yet found some public TCRs in many donors. The study listed about 150 cytomegalovirus-associated TCR beta chains. In a later analysis, an Asian-associated ancestry cluster reportedly showed fewer N-insertions than the approximately 660-donor mean.

The PCR made use of 60 Vbeta and 13 Jbeta primers. TCRdb's table, derived via immunoSEQ multiplex PCR, lists solely in-frame clones and lacks some. The repertoire has 150,000 or so clones, 64% of them found once; the top ten carry around 3%. This TCR derives from a woman in her 30s in good health and CMV-seropositive. The sample consisted of PBMCs. The rearrangement joins TRBV19 to TRBJ2-4, with 10 bases identical to TRBD1. CDR3 sequence reads: CASSNGTGAIGPKNIQYF. The CDR3 DNA sequence: TGTGCCAGTAGTAACGGGACAGGGGCGATCGGGCCCAAAAACATTCAGTACTTC.